Each of the 13 T cell receptor beta chains below was sequenced from the same sample in a study of T cells in Graves' hyperthyroidism and ophthalmopathy. RNA transcripts served as the template for amplifying TCR beta CDR3 regions. HTBI primers were used for first-round RT-PCR of the TCR CDR3. TCRdb reprocessed the multiplex PCR reads via MiXCR and lists one record per CDR3 protein. The sample includes about 700,000 distinct CDR3 sequences, about 45% seen only once; the top ten take roughly 7.2%. The sequenced sample consisted of peripheral blood or thyroid tissue (not recorded which). These TCRs come from an adult man with Graves' disease, either hyperthyroidism or ophthalmopathy (not recorded which).

The chain links TRBV20-1 to TRBJ2-7; D gene unclear. CDR1 is DFQATT, CDR2 SNEGSKA, per germline (reference sequence). The CDR3 length is 13 residues. Deletions cut 1 base from V and 2 bases from J, with 9 bases between. CDR3 residues: CSARVPDAYEQYF. DNA for the CDR3: TGCAGTGCTAGAGTTCCGGACGCCTACGAGCAGTACTTC.

This clonotype was counted a few times. The CDR3 DNA follows: TGTGCCAGCAGCTTAGGGGGTACGGGAAGTTTGAACACTGAAGCTTTCTTT. Translating gives CASSLGGTGSLNTEAFF. The gene calls are TRBV7-2 and TRBJ1-1; D remains unclear. The CDR3 length is 17 residues. Germline CDR1 SGHTA, CDR2 FQGNSA. V lost 1 base and J lost 0, with 15 bases in between.

This sequence joins TRBV7-9 and TRBJ2-7, with 9 bases aligning to TRBD1. This CDR3 region has 15 residues. V trimming: 5 bases; J trimming: 2 bases; junction bases outside the gene matches: 7. Germline CDR1 is SEHNR and CDR2 is FQNEAQ (reference sequence). CDR3 amino acids: CASSQPGTGTYEQYF. The CDR3 region has the DNA TGTGCCAGCAGCCAGCCCGGGACAGGGACCTACGAGCAGTACTTC. Looking up the rest from reference TRBV7-9 and TRBJ2-7 gives the full variable domain: DTGVSQNPRHKITKRGQNVTFRCDPISEHNRLYWYRQTLGQGPEFLTYFQNEAQLEKSRLLSDRFSAERPKGSFSTLEIQRTEQGDSAMYLCASSQPGTGTYEQYFGPGTRLTVT.

For this clonotype: This could be a read error, since a much larger clone is one nucleotide away. The chain combines TRBV29-1 with TRBJ2-7; D is unclear. This CDR3 contains 13 residues. V was pared by 0 bases and J by 5 bases, with 11 bases between. Germline V lookup: CDR1 SQVTM, CDR2 ANQGSEA. As DNA, the CDR3 is TGCAGCGTTGAAGAAGATCTGGGTAACGAGCAGTACTTC. Residues: CSVEEDLGNEQYF.

This clonotype was counted many times. The rearrangement uses TRBV24-1 and TRBJ2-6; D not resolved. Germline CDR1 KGHDR, CDR2 SFDVKD. The CDR3 spans 14 residues. With 6 bases removed from V and 4 bases from J, the gap between germline ends came to 9 bases. The CDR3 spells CATSTGEGANVLTF. CDR3 sequence (DNA): TGTGCCACCAGTACCGGTGAAGGGGCCAACGTCCTGACTTTC.

Of note for this clonotype: Because the CDR3 is missing its conserved closing phenylalanine or tryptophan, this is likely a read error. The chain joins TRBV5-1 to TRBJ2-7; 9 bases line up with TRBD2. This CDR3 region has 12 residues. With 6 bases clipped from V and 5 bases from J, the junction kept 3 bases outside the gene matches. The germline gives CDR1 SGHRS, CDR2 YFSETQ. The CDR3 DNA sequence: TGCGCCAGCACTAGCGGGGTCAACGAGCAGTACCTC. Translated: CASTSGVNEQYL.

The chain couples TRBV2 to TRBJ1-5, with unresolved D. The V end lost 1 base, the J end lost 11 bases, and 15 bases lay between the germline ends. Per the germline V gene, CDR1 is SNHLY and CDR2 is FYNNEI. The length of the CDR3 is 14 residues. CDR3 region: CASSEETGGETQHF. In DNA, the CDR3 is TGTGCCAGCAGTGAAGAGACGGGCGGGGAGACCCAGCATTTT.

This clonotype occurred a few times. As DNA, the CDR3 is TGCAGCCAAGGTCGGGGATTAGGTCAGCCCCAGCATTTT. Encoded protein: CSQGRGLGQPQHF. The J gene is TRBJ1-5, the V gene TRBV20-1; D gene uncertain. CDR1 and CDR2 (germline): DFQATT, SNEGSKA (reference sequence). The CDR3 runs to 13 residues.

The V call is TRBV7-2, the J call TRBJ1-1; 10 positions agree with TRBD1. This CDR3 is built from 15 residues. Germline-derived CDR1 and CDR2 are SGHTA and FQGNSA. V was pared by 7 bases and J by 4 bases, with 9 bases of the junction left unmatched. The CDR3 nucleotides are TGTGCCAGCACGCCGACAGGGGGCAGGGGCACTGAAGCTTTCTTT. Amino acid sequence: CASTPTGGRGTEAFF. Drawing the rest from reference TRBV7-2 and TRBJ1-1, the complete variable domain is GAGVSQSPSNKVTEKGKDVELRCDPISGHTALYWYRQSLGQGLEFLIYFQGNSAPDKSGLPSDRFSAERTGGSVSTLTIQRTQQEDSAVYLCASTPTGGRGTEAFFGQGTRLTVV.

This CDR3 reads CASSSGPGFRGNQPQHF. For the CDR3, the DNA is TGTGCCAGCAGCTCCGGCCCAGGGTTTAGAGGCAATCAGCCCCAGCATTTT. The chain joins TRBV7-2 to TRBJ1-5; D perhaps matches TRBD1 (5 bases). Germline V lookup: CDR1 SGHTA, CDR2 FQGNSA. The CDR3 runs to 17 residues. The V gene lost 4 bases and the J gene lost 2 bases, with 18 bases spanning the gap.

The sample holds many counts of this clonotype. This chain connects TRBV7-8 to TRBJ2-2; D gene unclear. The V end was cut by 2 bases, the J end by 11 bases, with 9 bases between. Germline-derived CDR1 and CDR2 are SGHVS and FQNEAQ. The CDR3 length is 12 residues. Here the CDR3 reads CASSLTLPELFF. DNA for the CDR3: TGTGCCAGCAGCTTAACGCTCCCAGAGCTGTTTTTT.

This clonotype was counted many times. V is TRBV7-2 and J is TRBJ2-7, with a tentative D call TRBD2 (6 bases). The CDR3 extends over 13 amino acids. The V end lost 5 bases, the J end lost 5 bases, and 13 bases lay between the germline ends. Germline V CDR1 and CDR2: SGHTA, FQGNSA. This chain's CDR3 is CASSHGGFDEQYF. For the CDR3, the DNA is TGTGCCAGCAGCCACGGAGGGTTCGACGAGCAGTACTTC.

The chain is built from TRBV20-1 and TRBJ1-5; D remains unclear. The V and J ends lost 6 bases and 3 bases respectively, with 12 bases between them. This CDR3 comprises 13 residues. Germline CDR1 reads DFQATT; CDR2 reads SNEGSKA (reference sequence). In DNA form, the CDR3 reads TGCAGTGCCGCCGACGGAGACAATCAGCCCCAGCATTTT. It encodes CSAADGDNQPQHF.